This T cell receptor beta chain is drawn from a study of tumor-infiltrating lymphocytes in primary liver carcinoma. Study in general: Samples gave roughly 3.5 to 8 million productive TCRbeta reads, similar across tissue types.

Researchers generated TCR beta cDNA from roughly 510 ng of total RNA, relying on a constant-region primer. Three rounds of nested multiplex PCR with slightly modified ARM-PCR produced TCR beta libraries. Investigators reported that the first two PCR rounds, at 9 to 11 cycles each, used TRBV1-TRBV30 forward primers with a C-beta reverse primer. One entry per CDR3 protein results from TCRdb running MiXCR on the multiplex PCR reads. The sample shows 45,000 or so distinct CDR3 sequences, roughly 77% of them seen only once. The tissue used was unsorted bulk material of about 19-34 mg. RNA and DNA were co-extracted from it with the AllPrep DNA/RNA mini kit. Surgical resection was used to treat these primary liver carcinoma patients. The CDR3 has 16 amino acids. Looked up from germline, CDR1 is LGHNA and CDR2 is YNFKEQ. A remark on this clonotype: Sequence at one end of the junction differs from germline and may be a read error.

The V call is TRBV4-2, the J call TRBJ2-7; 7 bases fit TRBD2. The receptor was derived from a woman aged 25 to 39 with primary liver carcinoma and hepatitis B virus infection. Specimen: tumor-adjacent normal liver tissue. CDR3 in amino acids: CASSPTRGNSGYEQYF. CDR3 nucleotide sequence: TGTGCCAGCAGCCCGACAAGAGGAAATAGCGGGTACGAGCAATACTTC.